This entry concerns a single TCR beta chain. This specimen comes from a study of blood T cell repertoires in COVID-19. The junction had 4 bases not matched to a gene; V was cut back by 7 bases and J by 5 bases. Germline V lookup: CDR1 LNHDA, CDR2 SQIVND (reference sequence). This CDR3 comprises 14 residues. The repertoire was sequenced with immunoSEQ multiplex PCR; TCRdb's copy has only in-frame clones and lacks some. The sample contains about 290,000 clones, roughly 89% of which appear only once. This sequence was found in a woman aged 30 to 39 with COVID-19, enrolled during active disease. The gene calls are TRBV19 and TRBJ2-3; 12 bases are a match to TRBD1. The sequenced sample consisted of peripheral blood. The CDR3 region is CASTGQGAGDTQYF. As DNA, the CDR3 is TGTGCCAGTACGGGACAGGGGGCCGGAGATACGCAGTATTTT.